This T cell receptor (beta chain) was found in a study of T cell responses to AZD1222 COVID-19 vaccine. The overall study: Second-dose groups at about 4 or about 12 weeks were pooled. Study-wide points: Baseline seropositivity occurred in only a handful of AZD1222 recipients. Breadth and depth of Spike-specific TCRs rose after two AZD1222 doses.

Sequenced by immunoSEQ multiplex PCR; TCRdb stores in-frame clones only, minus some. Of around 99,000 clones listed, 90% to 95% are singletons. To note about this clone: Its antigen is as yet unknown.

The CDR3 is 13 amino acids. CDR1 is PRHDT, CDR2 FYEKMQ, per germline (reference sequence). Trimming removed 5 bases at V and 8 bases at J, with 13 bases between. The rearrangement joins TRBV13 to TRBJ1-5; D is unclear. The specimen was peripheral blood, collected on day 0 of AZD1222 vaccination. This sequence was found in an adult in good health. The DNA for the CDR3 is TGTGCCAGCAGCATCGGGCCCTCGGAGCCCCAGCATTTT. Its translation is CASSIGPSEPQHF.